This TCR beta chain emerged from a study of shared clonotypes between healthy human individuals. Across the study: A donor's plate count was three for CD4 naive and three for CD4 memory; CD8 naive had two and CD8 memory one.

The CDR3 runs to 16 residues. The V and J ends lost 4 bases and 2 bases, in that order; junction bases with no gene match: 9. Germline CDR1 SGHRS, CDR2 YFSETQ. Genomic DNA (from each subset) was split evenly across several immunoSEQ plates. DNA at 200 ng, tens of thousands of T cell genomes, went into sorted-subset replicate PCRs. TCRdb's copy holds only in-frame clones and misses some; the assay was immunoSEQ multiplex PCR. The profile covers approximately 2.1 million clones, with approximately 95% appearing a single time and 0.35% to 0.5% taken by the ten largest. As regards this clone: Antigen specificity is unknown.

Study-wide points: What rarefaction showed was incomplete sorted-subset sequencing despite large depth.

Specimen: naive CD4+ T cells from PBMCs. Subset in this sample: CD45RA+ positively selected. V is TRBV5-1 and J is TRBJ2-5; 9 bases are shared with TRBD1. The receptor was derived from a man aged 18 to 35 in good health. Some clones in this sample may be carry-over from other donors' samples. For the CDR3, the DNA is TGCGCCAGCAGCCCCTGGGCCGGGACAGGGCAAGAGACCCAGTACTTC. Translation: CASSPWAGTGQETQYF.